This T cell receptor beta chain was captured in a study of blood T cells in healthy people across ages. Findings and caveats of the study: Expanded clonotype changes were possibly confounded by unknown donor CMV status.

Details on this clonotype: Its antigen is as yet unknown.

A sample-barcoded 5' primer and a J-beta primer mix were used in a second PCR of roughly 7 to 12 cycles. Each single sample gave us at least 2.5 million CDR3-containing paired-end reads. Via MiXCR, TCRdb re-called the 5' RACE reads, giving one row per CDR3 protein. The sample records about 2 million distinct CDR3 sequences, around half being singletons. A minimum of 6 micrograms of total RNA was extracted per sample. The trim removed 9 bases at V and 3 bases at J, leaving 5 bases unmatched. CDR3 length: 12 residues. The V gene's germline CDR1 is MDHEN and CDR2 SYDVKM. V is TRBV28 and J is TRBJ2-7, with 7 bases that match TRBD1. The sample was blood. The sequence derives from a woman aged 40 to 50 in good health. The CDR3 region has the DNA TGTGCCAGTACCGGACAGGTCTACGAGCAGTACTTC. Protein sequence: CASTGQVYEQYF. The full variable domain, with the rest looked up from reference TRBV28 and TRBJ2-7, is DVKVTQSSRYLVKRTGEKVFLECVQDMDHENMFWYRQDPGLGLRLIYFSYDVKMKEKGDIPEGYSVSREKKERFSLILESASTNQTSMYLCASTGQVYEQYFGPGTRLTVT.